The rows below give T cell receptor beta chains drawn from one sample of a study of blood T cells in healthy people across ages. TCRdb processed the 5' RACE reads anew with MiXCR; each CDR3 protein has one entry. The sample shows approximately 600,000 distinct CDR3 sequences, about 54% of them seen only once. Sequencing used blood. All receptors come from a man aged 55 to 69 in good health. Each CDR3 is given with its conserved first and last residue. The D gene is left open where the match is weak. Clone size is given for some rows only: seen once, a few or many times, or a class if the clone is expanded.

once	-	TRBJ2-7	TRBV5-1	TGCGCCAGCAGCTTGGCACCACAGGGAACCTACGAGCAGTACTTC	CASSLAPQGTYEQYF
-	TRBD1	TRBJ2-1	TRBV6-4	TGTGCCAGCAGTGACTCGGGACAGGGCTACAATGAGCAGTTCTTC	CASSDSGQGYNEQFF
-	-	TRBJ2-3	TRBV5-6	TGTGCCAGCAGCCCGAACAGGAGGACGCAGTATTTT	CASSPNRRTQYF
-	-	TRBJ2-7	TRBV4-1	TGCGCCAGCAGCCAGAGTTATGGAGGGAGCTCCTACAATGAGCAGTACTTC	CASSQSYGGSSYNEQYF
-	TRBD2	TRBJ2-5	TRBV29-1	TGCAGCGTTGGGGGTAGCGGGGGGTTCCGAGAGACCCAGTACTTC	CSVGGSGGFRETQYF
-	-	TRBJ2-5	TRBV20-1	TGCAGTGCCCCGAGCGCCGGCAAAGAGACCCAGTACTTC	CSAPSAGKETQYF
few	TRBD2	TRBJ2-5	TRBV20-1	TGCAGTGCTAGACTGACTAGCGGGGCCCAAGAGACCCAGTACTTC	CSARLTSGAQETQYF
-	TRBD2	TRBJ2-5	TRBV7-2	TGTGCCAGCAGCTTAGTGTCTCCGGGACTAGTAGGAGAGACCCAGTACTTC	CASSLVSPGLVGETQYF
-	TRBD2	TRBJ2-5	TRBV9	TGTGCCAGCAGCGTAGACCTAGCGGGGGGGCAAGAGACCCAGTACTTC	CASSVDLAGGQETQYF
-	-	TRBJ2-3	TRBV20-1	TGCAGTGCTGGGTTCGCAGATACGCAGTATTTT	CSAGFADTQYF
few	-	TRBJ2-5	TRBV10-2	TGCGCCAGCAGTGAGTCGGTGTCAAGATGGGAAACCCAGTACTTC	CASSESVSRWETQYF
-	-	TRBJ2-5	TRBV6-5	TGTGCCAGCAGTTACTCCTACAGGAACCACAATGAGCAGTACTTC	CASSYSYRNHNEQYF
-	TRBD2	TRBJ2-2	TRBV7-2	TGTGCCAGCAGCTTAGCCCGGCGGGGGGGCGCCGGGGAGCTGTTTTTT	CASSLARRGGAGELFF
few	-	TRBJ1-2	TRBV3-1	TGTGCCAGCAGCCAAGACCCCTTGTCGGGATATGGCTACACCTTC	CASSQDPLSGYGYTF
few	TRBD1	TRBJ2-1	TRBV29-1	TGCAGCGCTACCACTCCGGGACAGGGGCCCTACAATGAGCAGTTCTTC	CSATTPGQGPYNEQFF
-	-	TRBJ2-5	TRBV6-2/TRBV6-3	TGTGCCAGCGAGCAGGGAGGAAAGACCCAGTACTTC	CASEQGGKTQYF
-	-	TRBJ2-1	TRBV7-8	TGTGCCAGCAGTCTGGCGGAAATGTCGAAAAATGAGCAGTTCTTC	CASSLAEMSKNEQFF
-	TRBD1	TRBJ2-1	TRBV12-3/TRBV12-4	TGTGCCAGCAGTCGACAGGGGTTCGGTATGAATGAGCAGTTCTTC	CASSRQGFGMNEQFF